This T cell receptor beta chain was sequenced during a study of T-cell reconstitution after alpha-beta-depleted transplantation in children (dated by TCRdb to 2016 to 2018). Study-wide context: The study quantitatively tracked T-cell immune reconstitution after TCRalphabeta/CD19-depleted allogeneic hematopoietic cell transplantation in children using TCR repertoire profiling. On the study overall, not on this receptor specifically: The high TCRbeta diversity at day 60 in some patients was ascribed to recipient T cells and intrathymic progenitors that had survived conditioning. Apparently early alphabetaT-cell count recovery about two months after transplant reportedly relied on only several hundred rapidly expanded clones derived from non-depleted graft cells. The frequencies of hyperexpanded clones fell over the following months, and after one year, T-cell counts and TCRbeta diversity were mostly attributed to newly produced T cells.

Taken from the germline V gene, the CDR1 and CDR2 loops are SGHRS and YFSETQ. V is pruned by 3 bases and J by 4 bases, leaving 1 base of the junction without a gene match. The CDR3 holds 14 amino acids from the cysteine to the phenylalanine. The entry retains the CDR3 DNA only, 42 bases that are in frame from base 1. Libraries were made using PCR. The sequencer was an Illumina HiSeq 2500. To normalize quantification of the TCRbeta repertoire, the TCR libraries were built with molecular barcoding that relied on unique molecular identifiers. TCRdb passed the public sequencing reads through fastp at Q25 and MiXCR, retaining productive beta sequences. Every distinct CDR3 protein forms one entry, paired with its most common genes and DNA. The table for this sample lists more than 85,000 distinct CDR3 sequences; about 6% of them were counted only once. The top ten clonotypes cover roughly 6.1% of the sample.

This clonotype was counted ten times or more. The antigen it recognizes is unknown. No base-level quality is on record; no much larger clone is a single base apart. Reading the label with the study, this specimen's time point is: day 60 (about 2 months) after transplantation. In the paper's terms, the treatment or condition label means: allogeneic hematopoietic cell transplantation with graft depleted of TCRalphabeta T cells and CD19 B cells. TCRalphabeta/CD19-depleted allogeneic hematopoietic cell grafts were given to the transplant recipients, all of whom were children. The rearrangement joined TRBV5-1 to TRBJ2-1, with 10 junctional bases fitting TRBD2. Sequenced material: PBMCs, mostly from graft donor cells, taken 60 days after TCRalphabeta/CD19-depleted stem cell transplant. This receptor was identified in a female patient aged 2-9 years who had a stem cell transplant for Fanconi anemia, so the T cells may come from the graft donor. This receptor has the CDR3 CASSSSGSYNEQFF. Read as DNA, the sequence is TGCGCCAGCAGCTCTAGCGGGAGTTACAATGAGCAGTTCTTC. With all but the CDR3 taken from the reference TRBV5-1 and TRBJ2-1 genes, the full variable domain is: KAGVTQTPRYLIKTRGQQVTLSCSPISGHRSVSWYQQTPGQGLQFLFEYFSETQRNKGNFPGRFSGRQFSNSRSEMNVSTLELGDSALYLCASSSSGSYNEQFFGPGTRLTVL.